This TCR beta chain came from a study of long-term antiretroviral therapy in people with HIV. The run of the v3.0 immunoSEQ assay was at survey level. TCRdb keeps only in-frame clones here, not all; method: immunoSEQ multiplex PCR. The data show approximately 35,000 clones, with about 93% seen just once and 3.6% held by the top ten. Regarding the study as a whole: When set beside controls, HIV repertoires had CDR3 length ranges that were narrower.

The length of the CDR3 is 14 residues. CDR1 is SGHAT and CDR2 is FQNNGV in the germline V gene. V dropped 2 bases and J dropped 5 bases, with 10 bases sitting between them. Treatment for all HIV-infected participants took place in the United States. The samples, holding about 0.95-11 million cryopreserved PBMC, were thawed before DNA extraction was carried out. Turning to this clone: Its antigen remains unknown.

This sequence originates from a woman aged 45-65 years with HIV. V and J are TRBV11-2 and TRBJ2-1; weak D call: TRBD2 (6 bases). Source: unsorted PBMCs, taken 4.1 years after starting antiretroviral therapy. The CDR3 protein is CASSLWDLDNEQFF. The CDR3 DNA reads TGTGCCAGCAGCTTATGGGACTTAGACAATGAGCAGTTCTTC.